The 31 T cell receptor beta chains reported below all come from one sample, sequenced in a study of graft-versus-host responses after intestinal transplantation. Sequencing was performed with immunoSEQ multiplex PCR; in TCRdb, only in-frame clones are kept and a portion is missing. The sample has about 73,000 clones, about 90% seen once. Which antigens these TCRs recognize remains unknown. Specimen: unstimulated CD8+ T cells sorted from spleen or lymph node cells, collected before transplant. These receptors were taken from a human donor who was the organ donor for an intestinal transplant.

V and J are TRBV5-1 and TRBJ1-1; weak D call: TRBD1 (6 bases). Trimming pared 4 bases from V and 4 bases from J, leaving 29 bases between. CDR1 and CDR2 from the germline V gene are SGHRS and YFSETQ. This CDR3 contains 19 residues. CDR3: CASSTGGFGQGRDRTEAFF. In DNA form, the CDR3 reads TGCGCCAGCAGCACCGGGGGGTTCGGGCAGGGGAGGGATCGCACTGAAGCTTTCTTT.

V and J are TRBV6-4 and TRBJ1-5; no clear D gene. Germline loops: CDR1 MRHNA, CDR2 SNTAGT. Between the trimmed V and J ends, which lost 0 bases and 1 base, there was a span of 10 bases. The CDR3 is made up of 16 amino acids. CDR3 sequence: CASSDSLGVSNQPQHF. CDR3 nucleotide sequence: TGTGCCAGCAGTGACTCCCTCGGGGTGAGCAATCAGCCCCAGCATTTT.

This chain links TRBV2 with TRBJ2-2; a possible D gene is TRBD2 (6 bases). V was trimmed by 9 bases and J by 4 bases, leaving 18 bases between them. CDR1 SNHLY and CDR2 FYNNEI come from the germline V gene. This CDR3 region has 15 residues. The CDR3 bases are TGTGCCAGTTCGATCTGGGAGGCCGGCACCGGGGAGCTGTTTTTT. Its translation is CASSIWEAGTGELFF. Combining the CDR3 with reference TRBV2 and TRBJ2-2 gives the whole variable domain EPEVTQTPSHQVTQMGQEVILRCVPISNHLYFYWYRQILGQKVEFLVSFYNNEISEKSEIFDDQFSVERPDGSNFTLKIRSTKLEDSAMYFCASSIWEAGTGELFFGEGSRLTVL.

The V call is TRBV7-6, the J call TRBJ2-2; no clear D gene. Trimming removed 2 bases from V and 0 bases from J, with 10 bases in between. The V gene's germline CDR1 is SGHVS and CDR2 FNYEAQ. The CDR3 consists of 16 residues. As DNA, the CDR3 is TGTGCCAGCAGCTTATTGGCAGGCCCGAACACCGGGGAGCTGTTTTTT. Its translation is CASSLLAGPNTGELFF. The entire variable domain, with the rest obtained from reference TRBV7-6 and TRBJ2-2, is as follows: GAGVSQSPRYKVTKRGQDVALRCDPISGHVSLYWYRQALGQGPEFLTYFNYEAQQDKSGLPNDRFSAERPEGSISTLTIQRTEQRDSAMYRCASSLLAGPNTGELFFGEGSRLTVL.

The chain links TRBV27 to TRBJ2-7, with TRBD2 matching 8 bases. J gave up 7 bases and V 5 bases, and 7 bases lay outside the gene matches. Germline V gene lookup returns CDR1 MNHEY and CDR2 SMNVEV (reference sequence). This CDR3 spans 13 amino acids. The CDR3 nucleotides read TGTGCCAGCAGTCCGGGGGGGGTGGGTGAGCAGTACGTC. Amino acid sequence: CASSPGGVGEQYV.

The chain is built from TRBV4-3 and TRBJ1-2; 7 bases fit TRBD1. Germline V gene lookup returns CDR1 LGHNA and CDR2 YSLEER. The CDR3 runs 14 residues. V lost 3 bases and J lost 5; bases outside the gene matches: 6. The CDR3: CASSHLDRDYGYTF. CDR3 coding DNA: TGCGCCAGCAGCCATCTCGACAGGGATTATGGCTACACCTTC.

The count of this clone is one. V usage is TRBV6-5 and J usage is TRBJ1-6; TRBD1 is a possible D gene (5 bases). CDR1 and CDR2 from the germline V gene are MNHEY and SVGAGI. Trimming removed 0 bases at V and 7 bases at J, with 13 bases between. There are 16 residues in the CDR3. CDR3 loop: CASSYSTPQGNSPLHF. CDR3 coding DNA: TGTGCCAGCAGTTACTCGACGCCGCAGGGAAATTCACCCCTCCACTTT.

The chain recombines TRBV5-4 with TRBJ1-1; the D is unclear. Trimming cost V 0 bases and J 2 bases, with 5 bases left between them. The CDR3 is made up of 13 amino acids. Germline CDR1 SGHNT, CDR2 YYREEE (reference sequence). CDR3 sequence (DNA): TGTGCCAGCAGCTTGGCTCTCAACACTGAAGCTTTCTTT. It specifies CASSLALNTEAFF.

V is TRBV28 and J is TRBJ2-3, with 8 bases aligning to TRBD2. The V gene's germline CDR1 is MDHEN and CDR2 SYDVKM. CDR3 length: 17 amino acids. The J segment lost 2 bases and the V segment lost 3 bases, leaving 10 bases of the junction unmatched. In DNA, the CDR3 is TGTGCCAGCAGTTTTGAGGGTAGCGGGGTTGACACAGATACGCAGTATTTT. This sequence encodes CASSFEGSGVDTDTQYF.

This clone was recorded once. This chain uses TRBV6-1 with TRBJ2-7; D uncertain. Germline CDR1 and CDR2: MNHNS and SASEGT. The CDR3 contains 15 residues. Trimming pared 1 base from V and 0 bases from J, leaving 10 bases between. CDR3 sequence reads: CASSEGGNLSYEQYV. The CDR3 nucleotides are TGTGCCAGCAGTGAAGGCGGTAACCTCTCCTACGAGCAGTACGTC.

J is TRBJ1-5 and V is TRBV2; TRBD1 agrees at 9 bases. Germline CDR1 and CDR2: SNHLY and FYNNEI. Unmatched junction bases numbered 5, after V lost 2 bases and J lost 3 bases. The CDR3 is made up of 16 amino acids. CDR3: CASSEPGQGPNQPQHF. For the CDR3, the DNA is TGTGCCAGCAGTGAACCGGGACAGGGCCCCAATCAGCCCCAGCATTTT.

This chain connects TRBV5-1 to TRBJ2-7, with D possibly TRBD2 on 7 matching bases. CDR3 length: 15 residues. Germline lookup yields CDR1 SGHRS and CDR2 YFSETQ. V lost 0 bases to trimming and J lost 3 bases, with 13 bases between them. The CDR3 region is CASSLAAGEGYEQYV. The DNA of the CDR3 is TGCGCCAGCAGCTTGGCGGCAGGGGAGGGCTACGAGCAGTACGTC.

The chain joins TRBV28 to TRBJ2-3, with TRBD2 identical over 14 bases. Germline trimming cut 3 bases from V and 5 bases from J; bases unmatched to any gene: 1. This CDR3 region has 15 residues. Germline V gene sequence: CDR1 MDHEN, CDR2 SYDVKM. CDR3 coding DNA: TGTGCCAGCAGTTTCGGACTAGCGGGGGGAGATACGCAGTATTTT. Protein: CASSFGLAGGDTQYF. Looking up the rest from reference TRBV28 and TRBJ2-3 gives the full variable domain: DVKVTQSSRYLVKRTGEKVFLECVQDMDHENMFWYRQDPGLGLRLIYFSYDVKMKEKGDIPEGYSVSREKKERFSLILESASTNQTSMYLCASSFGLAGGDTQYFGPGTRLTVL.

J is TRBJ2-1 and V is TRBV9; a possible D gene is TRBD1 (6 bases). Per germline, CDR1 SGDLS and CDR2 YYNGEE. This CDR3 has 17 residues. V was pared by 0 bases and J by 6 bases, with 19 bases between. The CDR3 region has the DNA TGTGCCAGCAGCGTAGCCCAGGACAGAAGGTATGCCAATGAGCAGTTCTTC. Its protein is CASSVAQDRRYANEQFF.

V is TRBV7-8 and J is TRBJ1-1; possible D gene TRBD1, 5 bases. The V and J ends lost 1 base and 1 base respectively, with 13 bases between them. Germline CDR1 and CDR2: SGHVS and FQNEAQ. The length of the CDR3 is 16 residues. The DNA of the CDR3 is TGTGCCAGCAGCTTAGTAGGGGCGACAGCGAACACTGAAGCTTTCTTT. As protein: CASSLVGATANTEAFF. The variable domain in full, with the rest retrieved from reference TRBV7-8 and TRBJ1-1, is GAGVSQSPRYKVAKRGQDVALRCDPISGHVSLFWYQQALGQGPEFLTYFQNEAQLDKSGLPSDRFFAERPEGSVSTLKIQRTQQEDSAVYLCASSLVGATANTEAFFGQGTRLTVV.

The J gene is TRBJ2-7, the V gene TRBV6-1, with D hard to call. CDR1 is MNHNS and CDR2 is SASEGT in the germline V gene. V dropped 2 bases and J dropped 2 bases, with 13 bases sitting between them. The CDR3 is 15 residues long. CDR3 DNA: TGTGCCAGCAGTGAAAGGAGAGACTTCCCCTACGAGCAGTACGTC. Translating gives CASSERRDFPYEQYV.

The CDR3 sequence is CASTGGEYSNQPQHF. In DNA form, the CDR3 reads TGTGCCAGTACCGGAGGGGAGTATAGCAATCAGCCCCAGCATTTT. This sequence joins TRBV19 and TRBJ1-5, with a tentative D call TRBD1 (5 bases). Trimming removed 7 bases from V and 0 bases from J, with 13 bases in between. Germline assignment: CDR1 LNHDA and CDR2 SQIVND (reference sequence). The length of the CDR3 is 15 residues.

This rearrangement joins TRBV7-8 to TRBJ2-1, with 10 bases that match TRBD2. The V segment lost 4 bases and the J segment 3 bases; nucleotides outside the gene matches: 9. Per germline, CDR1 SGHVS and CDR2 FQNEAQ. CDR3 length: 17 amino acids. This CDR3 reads CASSSPSSGGGYNEQFF. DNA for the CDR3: TGTGCCAGCAGCTCGCCCAGCAGCGGGGGGGGCTACAATGAGCAGTTCTTC.

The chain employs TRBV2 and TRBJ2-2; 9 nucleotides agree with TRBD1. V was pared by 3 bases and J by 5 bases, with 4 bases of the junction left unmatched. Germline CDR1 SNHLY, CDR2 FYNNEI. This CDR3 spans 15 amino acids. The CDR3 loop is CASSEGTGSTGELFF. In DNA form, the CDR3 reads TGTGCCAGCAGTGAGGGGACAGGGTCTACCGGGGAGCTGTTTTTT.

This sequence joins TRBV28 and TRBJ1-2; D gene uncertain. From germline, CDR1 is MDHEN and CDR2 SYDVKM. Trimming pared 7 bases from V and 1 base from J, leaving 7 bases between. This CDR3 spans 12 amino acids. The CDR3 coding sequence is TGTGCCAGCAAGGCGGGTAACTATGGCTACACCTTC. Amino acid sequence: CASKAGNYGYTF.

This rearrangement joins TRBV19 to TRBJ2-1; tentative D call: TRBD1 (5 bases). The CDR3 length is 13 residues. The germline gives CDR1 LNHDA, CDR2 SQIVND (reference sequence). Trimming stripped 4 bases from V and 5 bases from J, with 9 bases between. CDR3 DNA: TGTGCCAGTAGTAGCACAGGCAACAATGAGCAGTTCTTC. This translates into CASSSTGNNEQFF. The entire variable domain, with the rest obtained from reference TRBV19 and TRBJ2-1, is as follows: DGGITQSPKYLFRKEGQNVTLSCEQNLNHDAMYWYRQDPGQGLRLIYYSQIVNDFQKGDIAEGYSVSREKKESFPLTVTSAQKNPTAFYLCASSSTGNNEQFFGPGTRLTVL.

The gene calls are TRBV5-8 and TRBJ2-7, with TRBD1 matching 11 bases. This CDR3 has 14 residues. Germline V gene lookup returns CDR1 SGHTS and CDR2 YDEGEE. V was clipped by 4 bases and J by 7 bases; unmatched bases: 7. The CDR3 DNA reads TGTGCCAGCAGCCTAGGGACAGGGGGTTGGGAGCAGTACGTC. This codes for CASSLGTGGWEQYV.

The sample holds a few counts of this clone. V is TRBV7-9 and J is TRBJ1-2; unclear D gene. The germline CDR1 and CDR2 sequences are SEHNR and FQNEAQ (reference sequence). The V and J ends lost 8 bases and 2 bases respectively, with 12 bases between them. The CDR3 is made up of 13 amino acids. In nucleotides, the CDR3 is TGTGCCAGCTCCGGGGAAACCAACTATGGCTACACCTTC. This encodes CASSGETNYGYTF.

The CDR3 nucleotides read TGTGCCAGCTCACCGGACTGGCGGGGGGTGAACACCGGGGAGCTGTTTTTT. Its protein product is CASSPDWRGVNTGELFF. V and J are TRBV18 and TRBJ2-2, with 8 bases identical to TRBD2. Germline assignment: CDR1 KGHSH and CDR2 LQKENI. The CDR3 spans 17 residues. The trim removed 3 bases at V and 1 base at J, leaving 7 bases unmatched. Complete variable domain (other parts from reference TRBV18 and TRBJ2-2): NAGVMQNPRHLVRRRGQEARLRCSPMKGHSHVYWYRQLPEEGLKFMVYLQKENIIDESGMPKERFSAEFPKEGPSILRIQQVVRGDSAAYFCASSPDWRGVNTGELFFGEGSRLTVL.

The CDR3 DNA is TGTGCCAGCAGTCCCTTGGCGGGGGGGACCAATGAGCAGTTCTTC. It codes for CASSPLAGGTNEQFF. This rearrangement joins TRBV6-4 to TRBJ2-1; TRBD2 matches 9 bases. The CDR3 spans 15 residues. Germline lookup yields CDR1 MRHNA and CDR2 SNTAGT. V lost 5 bases and J lost 6; bases outside the gene matches: 8.

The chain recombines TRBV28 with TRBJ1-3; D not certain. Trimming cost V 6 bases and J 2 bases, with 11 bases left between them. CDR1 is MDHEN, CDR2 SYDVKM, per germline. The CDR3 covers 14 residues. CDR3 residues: CASRSWRAGNTIYF. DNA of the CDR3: TGTGCCAGCAGGTCATGGAGGGCTGGAAACACCATATATTTT.

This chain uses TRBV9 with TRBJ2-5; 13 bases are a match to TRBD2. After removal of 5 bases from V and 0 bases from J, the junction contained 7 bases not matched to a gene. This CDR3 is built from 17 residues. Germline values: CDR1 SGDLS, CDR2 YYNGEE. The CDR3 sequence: CASSSGLAGEYQETQYF. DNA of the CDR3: TGTGCCAGCAGTTCTGGACTAGCGGGGGAGTACCAAGAGACCCAGTACTTC.

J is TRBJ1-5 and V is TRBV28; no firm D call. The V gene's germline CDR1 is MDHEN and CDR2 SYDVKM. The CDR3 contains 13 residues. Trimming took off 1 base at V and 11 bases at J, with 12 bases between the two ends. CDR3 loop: CASSLFGEEAQHF. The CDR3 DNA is TGTGCCAGCAGTTTATTTGGGGAGGAGGCCCAGCATTTT.

This CDR3 reads CASSLIGAYSGDTEAFF. In DNA, the CDR3 is TGCGCCAGCAGCTTGATCGGAGCTTACTCAGGGGACACTGAAGCTTTCTTT. This sequence joins TRBV5-1 and TRBJ1-1, with D perhaps matching TRBD1 (6 bases). The V and J ends lost 1 base and 3 bases respectively, with 19 bases between them. Germline CDR1 reads SGHRS; CDR2 reads YFSETQ. There are 17 residues in the CDR3.

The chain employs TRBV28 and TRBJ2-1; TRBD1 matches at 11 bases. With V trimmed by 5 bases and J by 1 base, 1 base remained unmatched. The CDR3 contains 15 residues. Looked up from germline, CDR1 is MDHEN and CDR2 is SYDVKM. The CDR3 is CASSRDRGSYNEQFF. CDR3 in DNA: TGTGCCAGCAGTCGGGACAGGGGGTCCTACAATGAGCAGTTCTTC.

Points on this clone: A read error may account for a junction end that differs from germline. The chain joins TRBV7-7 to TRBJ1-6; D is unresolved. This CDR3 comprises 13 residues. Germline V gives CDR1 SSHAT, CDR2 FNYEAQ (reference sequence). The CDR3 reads CASSLFWHSPLHF. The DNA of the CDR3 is TGTGCTAGCAGCTTATTTTGGCATTCACCCCTCCACTTT.